This TCR beta chain stems from a study of shared T cell receptors in the human thymus. This CDR3 region has 15 residues. V lost 0 bases and J 5 bases, leaving 13 bases between the germline ends. Germline CDR1 SGHNT, CDR2 YENEEA. The assay was immunoSEQ multiplex PCR, and TCRdb's table has in-frame clones only and misses some. This sample has 500,000 to 750,000 clones, with 70% to 90% found just once. This sample was also put to use in a study of human thymus T cells.

The sequence was obtained from a boy under three years old with a congenital heart defect. The sequencing sample was made of thymocytes. This chain connects TRBV11-3 to TRBJ1-1; D is unclear. The CDR3 DNA reads as TGTGCCAGCAGCTTAGAAGATGGGGAGCGGACTGAAGCTTTCTTT. Translating gives CASSLEDGERTEAFF.